This T cell receptor beta chain was captured in a study of T cells in localized non-small cell lung cancer. General study results and limits: Among the top 100 tumor clones, a median about 52 appeared in adjacent lung.

The sample holds one count of this clone. Its antigen is currently unknown. At one end, the junction sequence differs from germline, possibly due to a read error. The length of the CDR3 is 13 residues. Per germline, CDR1 SQVTM and CDR2 ANQGSEA. TCRdb's copy holds only in-frame clones and misses some; the assay was immunoSEQ multiplex PCR. The sample has roughly 21,000 clones, roughly 88% seen once. The V gene is TRBV29-1, the J gene TRBJ2-6; 8 bases match TRBD2. This sequence was found in a male donor older than 55 with stage II lung adenocarcinoma. This sample comprised peripheral blood mononuclear cells, obtained before any cancer treatment. This CDR3 is CSVGGRGVNVLTF. CDR3 nucleotide sequence: TGCAGCGTTGGTGGGCGGGGGGTCAACGTCCTGACTTTC.